Ten or more counts support the clone carrying this TCR beta chain. The antigen is not known. This specimen belongs to a study of shared clonotypes between healthy human individuals. The study, taken as a whole, reports: Clonotype sharing among the donors was expected to vary with sequencing depth.

Over several immunoSEQ plates, each subset's genomic DNA was distributed in even portions. TCRdb's copy holds only in-frame clones and misses some; the assay was immunoSEQ multiplex PCR. The sample gives around 500,000 clones, around three quarters of which show up once; approximately 12% is in the top ten. Extraction of genomic DNA in unsorted samples used tens of millions of PBMCs. The sequence came from a woman aged 35 to 49 in good health. Some clones in this sample may be carry-over from other donors' samples. Sequencing used PBMCs.

CDR3 sequence reads: CASSSEAFF. The CDR3 region has the DNA TGTGCCAGCAGTTCTGAAGCTTTCTTT. The J gene is TRBJ1-1, the V gene TRBV6-6; no definite D call. V was trimmed by 4 bases and J by 6 bases, leaving 0 bases between them. Germline loops: CDR1 MNHNY, CDR2 SVGAGI (reference sequence). CDR3 length: 9 amino acids.